Following are 24 T cell receptor beta chains from one sample sequenced in a study of blood T cells in healthy people across ages. A second about 6 to 12 cycle PCR used barcoded and J-beta primers. Each CDR3 protein gets one entry after TCRdb re-called the 5' RACE reads with MiXCR. The sample consists of about 1.5 million distinct CDR3 sequences, roughly 45% of them appearing once. Sequences were obtained from blood. The receptors come from a woman aged 18 to 35 in good health.

This clonotype came up a few times. This rearrangement joins TRBV6-5 to TRBJ2-6; weak D call: TRBD1 (6 bases). CDR3 length: 15 amino acids. Germline-derived CDR1 and CDR2 are MNHEY and SVGAGI. Trimming stripped 5 bases from V and 4 bases from J, with 12 bases between. CDR3 residues: CASSPRGLGANVLTF. CDR3 coding DNA: TGTGCCAGCAGTCCCAGGGGTCTCGGGGCCAACGTCCTGACTTTC.

V is TRBV7-2 and J is TRBJ2-2; D is unclear. Germline CDR1 SGHTA, CDR2 FQGNSA. This CDR3 comprises 14 residues. The V gene lost 5 bases and the J gene lost 1 base, with 8 bases spanning the gap. CDR3 sequence: CASSLDWNTGELFF. CDR3 nucleotide sequence: TGTGCCAGCAGCCTAGACTGGAACACCGGGGAGCTGTTTTTT.

The table lists this clonotype with a few counts. J is TRBJ1-6 and V is TRBV7-9; a possible D gene is TRBD1 (6 bases). The V end was cut by 1 base, the J end by 4 bases, with 8 bases between. The germline V gene encodes CDR1 SEHNR and CDR2 FQNEAQ (reference sequence). CDR3 size: 15 residues. The CDR3 region has the DNA TGTGCCAGCAGCTTAGGCAGGGGATATAATTCACCCCTCCACTTT. Amino acids: CASSLGRGYNSPLHF. Full variable domain (outside the CDR3, taken from reference TRBV7-9 and TRBJ1-6): DTGVSQNPRHKITKRGQNVTFRCDPISEHNRLYWYRQTLGQGPEFLTYFQNEAQLEKSRLLSDRFSAERPKGSFSTLEIQRTEQGDSAMYLCASSLGRGYNSPLHFGNGTRLTVT.

This chain links TRBV29-1 with TRBJ2-1, with TRBD2 matching 7 bases. Germline lookup yields CDR1 SQVTM and CDR2 ANQGSEA. The CDR3 loop spans 15 amino acids. Trimming cost V 6 bases and J 10 bases; bases outside gene matches: 18. The CDR3 bases are TGCAGCGTAGAGACACAGAGCGGGGTCCGGGGGGAGCAGTTCTTC. This encodes CSVETQSGVRGEQFF.

This clonotype was detected a few times. V usage is TRBV20-1 and J usage is TRBJ2-7; 8 bases agree with TRBD2. The CDR3 extends over 14 amino acids. Losses at the gene ends were 6 bases for V and 4 bases for J; bases not matched to a gene: 11. CDR1 is DFQATT and CDR2 is SNEGSKA in the germline V gene (reference sequence). The CDR3 region has the DNA TGCAGTGCGGGGAAGGCACTAGCGGTATACGAGCAGTACTTC. It specifies CSAGKALAVYEQYF.

The genes are TRBV7-9 and TRBJ1-2; 7 positions match TRBD1. This CDR3 contains 13 residues. V lost 6 bases to trimming and J lost 8 bases; unmatched junction nucleotides: 9. Germline assignment: CDR1 SEHNR and CDR2 FQNEAQ (reference sequence). The CDR3 reads CASSRPPGGGYTF. DNA for the CDR3: TGTGCCAGCAGTCGGCCCCCAGGGGGGGGCTACACCTTC.

V and J are TRBV20-1 and TRBJ2-5; D perhaps matches TRBD2 (6 bases). The CDR3 spans 13 residues. CDR1 DFQATT and CDR2 SNEGSKA come from the germline V gene (reference sequence). Trimming pared 2 bases from V and 11 bases from J, leaving 18 bases between. CDR3 nucleotides: TGCAGTGCTAGATCGACTAGTCGCGAGGAGCAGTACTTC. This sequence encodes CSARSTSREEQYF.

The chain recombines TRBV3-1 with TRBJ1-1; D possibly corresponds to TRBD1 (5 bases). This CDR3 region has 14 residues. Germline V CDR1 and CDR2: LGHDT, YNNKEL (reference sequence). V shed 0 bases and J shed 7 bases, with 12 bases lying between them. The CDR3 bases are TGTGCCAGCAGCCAAGATAATGGGGGTAATGAAGCTTTCTTT. This sequence encodes CASSQDNGGNEAFF.

CDR3 loop: CASTQDRDKYNEQFF. CDR3 DNA: TGTGCCAGCACTCAGGACAGGGACAAGTACAATGAGCAGTTCTTC. The chain carries TRBV6-6 and TRBJ2-1; TRBD1 matches at 8 bases. This CDR3 has 15 amino acids. Germline V gene data show CDR1 as MNHNY and CDR2 as SVGAGI (reference sequence). V was pared by 7 bases and J by 4 bases, with 9 bases of the junction left unmatched.

The chain uses TRBV7-9 and TRBJ2-1, with 9 bases that match TRBD1. CDR3 length: 15 residues. The ends lost 4 bases at V and 7 bases at J; junction bases unmatched: 8. CDR1 SEHNR and CDR2 FQNEAQ come from the germline V gene (reference sequence). CDR3 sequence reads: CASSSTQGAANEQFF. DNA for the CDR3: TGTGCCAGCAGCTCCACACAGGGGGCTGCAAATGAGCAGTTCTTC.

The sample holds one count of this clonotype. The genes are TRBV12-3 or TRBV12-4 and TRBJ1-6, with 7 bases matching TRBD1. CDR3 size: 15 residues. The V gene end was trimmed by 5 bases and the J gene end by 10 bases; junction bases not matched to a gene: 11. CDR3 residues: CASSQTGQRGSPLHF. CDR3 DNA: TGTGCCAGCAGTCAGACAGGGCAGAGGGGATCACCCCTCCACTTT.

This chain connects TRBV4-2 to TRBJ2-4; 7 positions agree with TRBD2. Near its end, the DNA agrees better with TRBJ2-5, so the J call may be wrong. Germline V gene sequence: CDR1 LGHNA, CDR2 YNFKEQ. The CDR3 spans 16 residues. The CDR3 reads CASSQEAGAGFGTQYF. The CDR3 DNA is TGTGCCAGCAGCCAAGAGGCGGGAGCGGGGTTTGGGACCCAGTACTTC.

CDR3: CSARIGDYEQYF. The CDR3 nucleotides are TGCAGTGCTAGAATAGGGGACTACGAGCAGTACTTC. The gene calls are TRBV20-1 and TRBJ2-7, with D possibly being TRBD1 (5 bases). CDR1 DFQATT and CDR2 SNEGSKA come from the germline V gene (reference sequence). This CDR3 has 12 residues. The V gene lost 2 bases and the J gene lost 3 bases, with 8 bases spanning the gap.

Here the CDR3 DNA reads TGCAGTGCCGGGACCGCCTACAATGAGCAGTTCTTC. Its translation: CSAGTAYNEQFF. This chain links TRBV20-1 with TRBJ2-1, with D perhaps TRBD1 or TRBD2 (5 bases each). CDR3 length: 12 residues. The germline V gene has CDR1 DFQATT and CDR2 SNEGSKA (reference sequence). Trimming pared 6 bases from V and 2 bases from J, leaving 8 bases between.

This clonotype came up a few times. The chain carries TRBV2 and TRBJ1-1; 8 bases agree with TRBD1. The germline V gene encodes CDR1 SNHLY and CDR2 FYNNEI. The CDR3 covers 13 residues. Unmatched junction bases numbered 3, after V lost 5 bases and J lost 4 bases. This chain's CDR3 is CASSSGGTTEAFF. The CDR3 DNA sequence: TGTGCCAGCAGTTCAGGGGGCACCACTGAAGCTTTCTTT.

This rearrangement joins TRBV20-1 to TRBJ2-1; 14 nucleotides align to TRBD2. Germline V lookup: CDR1 DFQATT, CDR2 SNEGSKA (reference sequence). J was trimmed by 9 bases and V by 1 base; bases with no gene match: 2. This CDR3 region has 14 residues. The CDR3 DNA is TGCAGTGCTAGAGGACTAGCGGGAGGGAGTGAGCAGTTCTTC. Its protein is CSARGLAGGSEQFF.

The chain combines TRBV10-2 with TRBJ2-1; 11 bases are a match to TRBD2. V shed 7 bases and J 10 bases; nucleotides not matched to a gene: 9. This CDR3 contains 14 residues. Per the germline V gene, CDR1 is WSHSY and CDR2 is SAAADI. CDR3 region: CASILAGGPGEQFF. Written as DNA, the CDR3 is TGCGCCAGCATCTTAGCGGGGGGGCCAGGCGAGCAGTTCTTC.

Note on this clonotype: The junction shows a germline mismatch at one end, possibly a read error. This chain links TRBV7-2 with TRBJ1-3, with 9 bases that match TRBD1. This CDR3 has 16 amino acids. Germline-derived CDR1 and CDR2 are SGHTA and FQGNSA. This chain's CDR3 is CASSSGQGRSGKTIYF. Written as DNA, the CDR3 is TGTGCCAGCAGCTCAGGACAGGGGAGGTCTGGAAAGACCATATATTTT.

The V call is TRBV5-6, the J call TRBJ2-7; D is ambiguous. The CDR3 consists of 11 residues. Per the germline V gene, CDR1 is SGHDT and CDR2 is YYEEEE. Deletions cut 6 bases from V and 7 bases from J, with 11 bases between. The CDR3, as DNA: TGTGCCAGCACCTCCTACAATGAGCAGTACTTC. Its protein product is CASTSYNEQYF.

This clonotype has just a few counts. The chain links TRBV6-2 or TRBV6-3 to TRBJ2-1, with 9 bases fitting TRBD1. Germline V gene sequence: CDR1 MNHEY, CDR2 SVGEGT. CDR3 length: 13 amino acids. The chain's CDR3 is CAAGTGHYNEQFF. The CDR3 bases are TGTGCTGCCGGGACAGGGCACTACAATGAGCAGTTCTTC.

Concerning this clonotype itself: Just one base apart from a much larger clone, this may be a read error. This sequence joins TRBV20-1 and TRBJ2-1; 7 nucleotides agree with TRBD2. CDR3 size: 17 residues. CDR1 DFQATT and CDR2 SNEGSKA come from the germline V gene (reference sequence). J gave up 13 bases and V 1 base, and 22 bases lay outside the gene matches. Here the CDR3 reads CSARGSGGGRMMETQFF. CDR3 DNA sequence: TGCAGTGCTAGAGGGTCAGGTGGCGGGAGAATGATGGAGACCCAGTTCTTC.

The V and J genes are TRBV20-1 and TRBJ2-2, with 12 nucleotides matching TRBD2. The J segment lost 7 bases and the V segment lost 1 base, leaving 4 bases of the junction unmatched. CDR3 length equals 15 residues. The germline gives CDR1 DFQATT, CDR2 SNEGSKA (reference sequence). The DNA of the CDR3 is TGCAGTGCTAGAGTCCTAGCGGGAGGGGGCGGGGAGCTGTTTTTT. It encodes CSARVLAGGGGELFF.

The chain employs TRBV7-9 and TRBJ1-2; TRBD1 matches 8 bases. The CDR3 is made up of 16 amino acids. With V trimmed by 5 bases and J by 4 bases, 12 bases remained unmatched. CDR1 is SEHNR, CDR2 FQNEAQ, per germline (reference sequence). The CDR3 DNA is TGTGCCAGCAGCCCCACAGGGGGACAGACAGTCTATGGCTACACCTTC. This translates into CASSPTGGQTVYGYTF.

This clonotype was counted between two and nine times. The chain combines TRBV10-3 with TRBJ1-5; TRBD1 might be the D (6 bases). Germline V gene data show CDR1 as ENHRY and CDR2 as SYGVKD. The CDR3 has 14 residues. Trimming left V 6 bases short and J 5 bases short, with 14 bases between. The CDR3 sequence is CAIRNREEDQPQHF. The CDR3 nucleotides read TGTGCCATCAGAAACAGGGAGGAGGATCAGCCCCAGCATTTT.